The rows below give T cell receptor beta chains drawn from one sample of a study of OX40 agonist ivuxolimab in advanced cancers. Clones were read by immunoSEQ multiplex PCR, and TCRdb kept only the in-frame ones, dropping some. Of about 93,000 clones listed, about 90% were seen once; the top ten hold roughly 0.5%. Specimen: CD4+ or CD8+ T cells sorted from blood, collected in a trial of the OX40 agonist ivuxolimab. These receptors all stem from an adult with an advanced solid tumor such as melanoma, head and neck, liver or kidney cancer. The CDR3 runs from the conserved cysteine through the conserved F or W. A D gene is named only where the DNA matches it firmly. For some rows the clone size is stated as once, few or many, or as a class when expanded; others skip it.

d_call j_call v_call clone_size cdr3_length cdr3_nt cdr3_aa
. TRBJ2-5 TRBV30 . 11 TGTGCCTGGGCGGTACAAGAGACCCAGTACTTC CAWAVQETQYF
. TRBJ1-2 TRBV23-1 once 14 TGCGCCAGCAGTCGATGGGACACGGGGGATGGCTACACCTTC CASSRWDTGDGYTF
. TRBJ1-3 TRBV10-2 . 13 TGCGCCAGCAGTGGGGTGGCTGGAAACACCATATATTTT CASSGVAGNTIYF
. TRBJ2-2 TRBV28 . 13 TGTGCCAGCAGTTTCGTCAATTCCGGGGAGCTGTTTTTT CASSFVNSGELFF
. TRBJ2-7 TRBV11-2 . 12 TGTGCCAGCAGCCGTACCCCGGCAGGGCAGTACTTC CASSRTPAGQYF
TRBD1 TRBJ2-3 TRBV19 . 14 TGTGCCAGTAGCCCTGGGACAGCCACAGATACGCAGTATTTT CASSPGTATDTQYF
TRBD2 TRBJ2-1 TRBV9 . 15 TGTGCCAGCAGCTTAGCGGGGGCCAGTTACAATGAGCAGTTCTTC CASSLAGASYNEQFF
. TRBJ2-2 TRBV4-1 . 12 TGCGCCAGCAGCTCCCCCGCCGGGGAGCTGTTTTTT CASSSPAGELFF
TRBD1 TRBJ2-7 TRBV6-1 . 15 TGTGCCAGCAGTGTCGGGACAGGGGGATACTACGAGCAGTACTTC CASSVGTGGYYEQYF
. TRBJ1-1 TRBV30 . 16 TGTGCCTGGACCGGCGCCTCCGGGGTGGGGAACACTGAAGCTTTCTTT CAWTGASGVGNTEAFF
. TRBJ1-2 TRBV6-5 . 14 TGTGCCAGCAGTCCGACAACCCAGCCGTATGGCTACACCTTC CASSPTTQPYGYTF
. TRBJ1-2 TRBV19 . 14 TGTGCCAGTAAAACTCTTGAAAGATTCTATGGCTACACCTTC CASKTLERFYGYTF
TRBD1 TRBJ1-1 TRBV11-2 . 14 TGTGCCAGCAGCCCAGACAGGGGGTACACTGAAGCTTTCTTT CASSPDRGYTEAFF
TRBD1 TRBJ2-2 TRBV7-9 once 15 TGTGCCAGCAGCTTACTGGACAGGGTTACCGGGGAGCTGTTTTTT CASSLLDRVTGELFF
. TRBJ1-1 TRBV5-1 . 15 TGCGCCAGCAGCCCCCGAGGGGGGACGAACACTGAAGCTTTCTTT CASSPRGGTNTEAFF
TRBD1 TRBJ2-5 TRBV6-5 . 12 TGTGCCAGCAGTGACAGGGCAGAGACCCAGTACTTC CASSDRAETQYF
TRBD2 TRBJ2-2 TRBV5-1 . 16 TGCGCCAGCAGCTTGGGACTAGCTTCGAACACCGGGGAGCTGTTTTTT CASSLGLASNTGELFF
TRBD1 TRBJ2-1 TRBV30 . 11 TGTGCCTCACCGGGACAGGGTGAGCAGTTCTTC CASPGQGEQFF
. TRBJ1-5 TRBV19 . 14 TGTGCCAGTAGTATCTTCGGGGTCGAGCAGCCCCAGCATTTT CASSIFGVEQPQHF
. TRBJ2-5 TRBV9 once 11 TGTGCCAGCAGTCTAGGCGAGACCCAGTACTTC CASSLGETQYF
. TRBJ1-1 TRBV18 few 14 TGTGCCAGCTCACCGGGCAGGGGGAACACTGAAGCTTTCTTT CASSPGRGNTEAFF
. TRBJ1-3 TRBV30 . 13 TGTGCCTGGAGTGTACTGGAAGAGAACACCATATATTTT CAWSVLEENTIYF
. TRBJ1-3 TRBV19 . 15 TGTGCCAGTCACGAACAGGGATCGGCTGGAAACACCATATATTTT CASHEQGSAGNTIYF
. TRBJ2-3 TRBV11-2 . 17 TGTGCCAGCAGCTTAGATTCACTCACCACGGGGGTACATACGCAGTATTTT CASSLDSLTTGVHTQYF